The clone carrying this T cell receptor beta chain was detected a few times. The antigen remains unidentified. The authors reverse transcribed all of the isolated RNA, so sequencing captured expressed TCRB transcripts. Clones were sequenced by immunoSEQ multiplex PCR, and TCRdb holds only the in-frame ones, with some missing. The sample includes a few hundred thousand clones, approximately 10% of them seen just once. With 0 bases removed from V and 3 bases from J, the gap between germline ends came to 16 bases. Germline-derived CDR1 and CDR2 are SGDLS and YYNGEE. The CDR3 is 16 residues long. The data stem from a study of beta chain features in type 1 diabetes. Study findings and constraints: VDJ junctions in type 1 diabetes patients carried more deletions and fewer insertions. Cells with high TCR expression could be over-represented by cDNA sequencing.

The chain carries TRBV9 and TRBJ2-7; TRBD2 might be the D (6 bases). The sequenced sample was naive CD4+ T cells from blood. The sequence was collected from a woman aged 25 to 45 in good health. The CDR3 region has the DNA TGTGCCAGCAGCGTAGCTACGGGGGACTCCTACTACGAGCAGTACTTC. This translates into CASSVATGDSYYEQYF.